The 31 T cell receptor beta chains reported below all come from one sample, sequenced in a study of human T cells and chemical hapten exposure (dated by TCRdb to the early 2020s). Interpreted using the paper, the time point label stands for: pre-sensitization, week 0. This specimen's treatment or condition label, interpreted: therapeutic diphenylcyclopropenone sensitization with weekly scalp DPC. The library was built by means of RACE. Sequencing instrument: NextSeq 500. The public reads were reprocessed in TCRdb via fastp at Q25 and MiXCR, keeping in-frame beta chains. Every distinct CDR3 protein forms one entry, paired with its most common genes and DNA. The sample yields almost 40,000 distinct CDR3 sequences; approximately 7.6% were counted once. The ten biggest clones cover around 1.2% of the sample. Sample: whole blood, taken in connection with sensitization to the hapten diphenylcyclopropenone (DPC). The receptor source for this set is a woman in her 50s with alopecia areata. Some clones in this sample may be carry-over from other donors' samples.

This clonotype was observed many times. The chain joins TRBV6-2 or TRBV6-3 to TRBJ2-1; the match to TRBD2 covers 13 bases. V was pared by 6 bases and J by 4 bases, with 12 bases of the junction left unmatched. Germline V CDR1 and CDR2: MNHEY, SVGEGT. The CDR3 runs 18 residues. The CDR3 region is CASSLTRTSGGRYNEQFF. CDR3 nucleotide sequence: TGTGCCAGCAGCCTCACCCGGACTAGCGGGGGACGATACAATGAGCAGTTCTTC.

This clonotype was detected many times. The chain links TRBV27 to TRBJ1-5, with D hard to call. Germline assignment: CDR1 MNHEY and CDR2 SMNVEV (reference sequence). The V gene lost 7 bases and the J gene lost 0 bases, with 13 bases spanning the gap. The CDR3 loop spans 15 amino acids. The CDR3 loop reads CASKLQLHSNQPQHF. In DNA form, the CDR3 reads TGTGCCAGCAAATTACAGCTACATAGCAATCAGCCCCAGCATTTT.

The count of this clonotype is one. V gene TRBV7-3 combines with J gene TRBJ2-2; D uncertain. This CDR3 contains 15 residues. The V and J ends lost 2 bases and 5 bases respectively, with 12 bases between them. Germline V gives CDR1 SGHTA, CDR2 FQGTGA. CDR3 in amino acids: CASSLGRFGTGELFF. CDR3 sequence (DNA): TGTGCCAGCAGCTTAGGCAGGTTCGGGACCGGGGAGCTGTTTTTT.

The CDR3 region is CASSNPPDPYNSPLHF. The CDR3 DNA is TGTGCCAGCAGCAACCCCCCGGACCCTTATAATTCACCCCTCCACTTT. The chain has TRBV21-1 and TRBJ1-6; the DNA was not compared with TRBD1, the D call given in the table. TRBV21-1 is listed as a pseudogene. CDR3 length equals 16 residues.

The table lists this clonotype with many counts. V is TRBV12-3 or TRBV12-4 and J is TRBJ2-5; weak D call: TRBD2 (5 bases). This CDR3 spans 14 amino acids. The germline V and J ends were trimmed by 8 bases and 4 bases, with 17 bases remaining between them. The CDR3 region has the DNA TGTGCCAGCTCGCCACTAGGACGCGGAGAGACCCAGTACTTC. It translates to CASSPLGRGETQYF.

This clonotype occurred many times. V and J are TRBV9 and TRBJ2-3; no firm D call. V lost 2 bases, J lost 3 bases, and 10 bases lay in between. In germline, CDR1 is SGDLS, CDR2 YYNGEE. This CDR3 contains 14 residues. In nucleotides, the CDR3 is TGTGCCAGCAGCGTTGACCAGGTTACAGATACGCAGTATTTT. Translation: CASSVDQVTDTQYF.

This clonotype was seen ten or more times. The genes are TRBV3-1 and TRBJ2-1; 12 positions agree with TRBD2. This CDR3 has 14 amino acids. Trimming removed 5 bases from V and 4 bases from J; junction bases left unmatched: 0. Germline CDR1 reads LGHDT; CDR2 reads YNNKEL (reference sequence). The DNA of the CDR3 is TGTGCCAGCAGCACTAGCGGGAGGTACAATGAGCAGTTCTTC. Residues: CASSTSGRYNEQFF.

The chain links TRBV28 to TRBJ1-1; D remains ambiguous. Germline CDR1 and CDR2: MDHEN and SYDVKM. This CDR3 contains 14 residues. The V gene lost 0 bases and the J gene lost 1 base, with 6 bases spanning the gap. CDR3: CASSLWEANTEAFF. The DNA for the CDR3 is TGTGCCAGCAGTTTATGGGAGGCGAACACTGAAGCTTTCTTT.

This clonotype was counted between two and nine times. The chain carries TRBV29-1 and TRBJ1-2; D is unclear. Germline V CDR1 and CDR2: SQVTM, ANQGSEA. The CDR3 totals 12 residues. V was shortened by 3 bases and J by 2 bases, with 7 bases between the two germline ends. CDR3 sequence (DNA): TGCAGCGTTGAGCCCGGCAACTATGGCTACACCTTC. Translating it yields CSVEPGNYGYTF.

This clonotype was seen only a few times. J is TRBJ1-5 and V is TRBV6-2 or TRBV6-3; D perhaps matches TRBD1 (5 bases). The CDR3 runs 13 residues. The germline gives CDR1 MNHEY, CDR2 SVGEGT. V was trimmed by 9 bases and J by 0 bases, leaving 9 bases between them. DNA for the CDR3: TGTGCCAGTGGGACGGATAGCAATCAGCCCCAGCATTTT. Translation: CASGTDSNQPQHF.

At least ten counts were recorded for this clonotype. The chain links TRBV6-5 to TRBJ2-1, with a tentative D call TRBD1 (6 bases). Trimming stripped 0 bases from V and 6 bases from J, with 15 bases between. The germline V gene encodes CDR1 MNHEY and CDR2 SVGAGI. The CDR3 is made up of 16 amino acids. DNA for the CDR3: TGTGCCAGCAGTTACTCCGGGACGGGCAGGGGCAATGAGCAGTTCTTC. This gives the protein CASSYSGTGRGNEQFF.

This clonotype was seen repeatedly, ten times or more. The chain carries TRBV20-1 and TRBJ2-4, with D unclear. The CDR3 runs to 14 residues. The germline gives CDR1 DFQATT, CDR2 SNEGSKA (reference sequence). The germline V and J ends were trimmed by 5 bases and 0 bases, with 11 bases remaining between them. CDR3 bases: TGCAGTGCTCAGGCCAGCCTAGCCAAAAACATTCAGTACTTC. It is translated as CSAQASLAKNIQYF.

This clonotype was found a few times. This chain connects TRBV19 to TRBJ2-2; TRBD1 is a possible D gene (6 bases). The germline V and J ends were trimmed by 6 bases and 5 bases, with 10 bases remaining between them. The CDR3 spans 13 residues. Germline CDR1 and CDR2: LNHDA and SQIVND (reference sequence). The CDR3 loop is CASRAGATGELFF. The CDR3, as DNA: TGTGCCAGTAGGGCAGGGGCTACCGGGGAGCTGTTTTTT.

This clonotype has ten or more counts. The gene calls are TRBV13 and TRBJ1-3; D ambiguous. Germline V lookup: CDR1 PRHDT, CDR2 FYEKMQ (reference sequence). Trimming pared 3 bases from V and 7 bases from J, leaving 10 bases between. This CDR3 has 13 residues. In DNA form, the CDR3 reads TGTGCCAGCAGCTTGGGGAATTGGAACACCATATATTTT. This codes for CASSLGNWNTIYF.

This clonotype was observed at least ten times. The CDR3 sequence: CASSQTTPNTEAFF. Here the CDR3 DNA reads TGTGCCAGCAGCCAGACGACACCGAACACTGAAGCTTTCTTT. This rearrangement joins TRBV3-1 to TRBJ1-1, with unresolved D. CDR3 length: 14 amino acids. V was clipped by 3 bases and J by 1 base, with 9 bases between them. Germline V gene sequence: CDR1 LGHDT, CDR2 YNNKEL (reference sequence).

This clonotype was seen many times. This chain joins TRBV7-6 and TRBJ2-7; D not certain. The germline V gene encodes CDR1 SGHVS and CDR2 FNYEAQ. The CDR3 is made up of 12 amino acids. V was trimmed by 3 bases and J by 6 bases, leaving 9 bases between them. The CDR3 bases are TGTGCCAGCAGCTTCAGACTTGGCGAGCAGTACTTC. This codes for CASSFRLGEQYF.

The chain employs TRBV10-3 and TRBJ2-7, with D perhaps TRBD1 (6 bases). Between the trimmed V and J ends, which lost 5 bases and 2 bases, there was a span of 13 bases. This CDR3 has 14 amino acids. Germline V gives CDR1 ENHRY, CDR2 SYGVKD. The CDR3 reads CAISTTGKTYEQYF. CDR3 nucleotide sequence: TGTGCCATCAGTACCACAGGGAAGACCTACGAGCAGTACTTC.

This clonotype was recorded only once. The conserved phenylalanine or tryptophan is not found at the CDR3 terminus, so this likely reflects a read error. V usage is TRBV11-2 and J usage is TRBJ2-1; D is unclear. CDR3 length: 12 residues. Deletions cut 1 base from V and 6 bases from J, with 4 bases between. Germline V lookup: CDR1 SGHAT, CDR2 FQNNGV. This CDR3 is CASSLAGNEQFS. The CDR3 nucleotides are TGTGCCAGCAGCTTAGCTGGCAATGAGCAGTTCTCC.

This clonotype was recorded many times. The rearrangement links TRBV5-6 to TRBJ2-1; D gene ambiguous. The germline V gene encodes CDR1 SGHDT and CDR2 YYEEEE. V lost 5 bases and J 2 bases, leaving 14 bases between the germline ends. The CDR3 covers 15 residues. The CDR3 is CASSSGPFPYNEQFF. CDR3 bases: TGTGCCAGCAGTTCCGGGCCCTTCCCCTACAATGAGCAGTTCTTC.

A remark on this clonotype: A read error may explain this, as a much larger clone is one base away. The rearrangement links TRBV2 to TRBJ1-5; D remains ambiguous. Germline CDR1 is SNHLY and CDR2 is FYNNEI. V lost 11 bases, J lost 0 bases, and 14 bases lay in between. The CDR3 loop spans 14 amino acids. The CDR3 spells CAGDADYSNQPQHF. In DNA form, the CDR3 reads TGTGCCGGCGACGCAGATTATAGCAATCAGCCCCAGCATTTT. The full variable domain, completed using reference TRBV2 and TRBJ1-5, is EPEVTQTPSHQVTQMGQEVILRCVPISNHLYFYWYRQILGQKVEFLVSFYNNEISEKSEIFDDQFSVERPDGSNFTLKIRSTKLEDSAMYFCAGDADYSNQPQHFGDGTRLSIL.

In its sample, this clonotype was seen many times. This chain joins TRBV7-2 and TRBJ1-3, with D uncertain. Trimming pared 5 bases from V and 4 bases from J, leaving 9 bases between. The CDR3 is 13 amino acids. The V gene's germline CDR1 is SGHTA and CDR2 FQGNSA. CDR3 DNA sequence: TGTGCCAGCAGCCCGAATGCGGGAAACACCATATATTTT. Its protein is CASSPNAGNTIYF.

This clonotype was recorded at least ten times. This chain joins TRBV4-1 and TRBJ2-7, with 7 bases lining up with TRBD2. V dropped 0 bases and J dropped 6; count of bases not matched to a gene: 11. Looked up from germline, CDR1 is MGHRA and CDR2 is YSYEKL. This CDR3 is built from 16 residues. The CDR3 DNA sequence: TGCGCCAGCAGCCAAGAGGTGGTGGGAGGGCCCTCCGAGCAGTACTTC. The encoded protein is CASSQEVVGGPSEQYF.

This clonotype appeared many times. CDR3 residues: CASSSRGKSTIYF. DNA of the CDR3: TGTGCCAGCAGCTCTAGGGGGAAAAGCACCATATATTTT. The chain is built from TRBV7-2 and TRBJ1-3, with D tentatively TRBD1 (6 bases). The CDR3 is 13 amino acids. Deletions cut 4 bases from V and 9 bases from J, with 13 bases between. Germline CDR1 is SGHTA and CDR2 is FQGNSA.

The CDR3 DNA reads as TGCAGCGTTGGGCAGGTTGCGGAGCAGTACTTC. Translated: CSVGQVAEQYF. This sequence joins TRBV29-1 and TRBJ2-7; D is uncertain. V gave up 4 bases and J gave up 7 bases, with 11 bases separating them. The CDR3 totals 11 residues. CDR1 and CDR2 (germline): SQVTM, ANQGSEA.

This clonotype has at least ten counts. J is TRBJ2-1 and V is TRBV11-3; 9 bases are shared with TRBD1. CDR1 SGHNT and CDR2 YENEEA come from the germline V gene. The CDR3 loop spans 16 amino acids. V lost 5 bases to trimming and J lost 6 bases; unmatched junction nucleotides: 11. In nucleotides, the CDR3 is TGTGCCAGCAGCCGGCTTGCGGGACAGGGACTCAATGAGCAGTTCTTC. This gives the protein CASSRLAGQGLNEQFF. Using reference TRBV11-3 and TRBJ2-1 for the parts outside the CDR3, the full variable domain is EAGVVQSPRYKIIEKKQPVAFWCNPISGHNTLYWYLQNLGQGPELLIRYENEEAVDDSQLPKDRFSAERLKGVDSTLKIQPAELGDSAVYLCASSRLAGQGLNEQFFGPGTRLTVL.

At least ten counts were recorded for this clonotype. The chain is built from TRBV14 and TRBJ2-4; D uncertain. Trimming stripped 0 bases from V and 7 bases from J, with 10 bases between. Germline values: CDR1 SGHDN, CDR2 FVKESK. This CDR3 is 14 amino acids long. In DNA, the CDR3 is TGTGCCAGCAGCCAAGATAACGTGATCAACATTCAGTACTTC. Encoded protein: CASSQDNVINIQYF.

The table lists this clonotype with many counts. The chain is built from TRBV5-1 and TRBJ1-1; 9 bases line up with TRBD1. The V segment lost 0 bases and the J segment 6 bases; nucleotides outside the gene matches: 3. The CDR3 has 14 residues. CDR1 SGHRS and CDR2 YFSETQ come from the germline V gene. The CDR3 DNA follows: TGCGCCAGCAGCTTGGGACAGGGGGTGGCTGAAGCTTTCTTT. This sequence encodes CASSLGQGVAEAFF. The variable domain in full, with the rest retrieved from reference TRBV5-1 and TRBJ1-1, is KAGVTQTPRYLIKTRGQQVTLSCSPISGHRSVSWYQQTPGQGLQFLFEYFSETQRNKGNFPGRFSGRQFSNSRSEMNVSTLELGDSALYLCASSLGQGVAEAFFGQGTRLTVV.

This clonotype appeared many times. CDR3: CASSLGSSGNTIYF. Written as DNA, the CDR3 is TGTGCCAGCAGCTTAGGGAGCTCTGGAAACACCATATATTTT. The chain has TRBV7-2 and TRBJ1-3; D remains ambiguous. The CDR3 is 14 amino acids. Trimming removed 1 base from V and 0 bases from J, with 4 bases in between. CDR1 is SGHTA and CDR2 is FQGNSA in the germline V gene.

There are many counts of this clonotype. The chain couples TRBV7-6 to TRBJ2-1; 7 bases align to TRBD2. Trimming took 3 bases from V and 6 from J; bases not matched to a gene: 5. The CDR3 sequence is 14 residues long. The germline V gene has CDR1 SGHVS and CDR2 FNYEAQ. The CDR3, as DNA: TGTGCCAGCAGCTTGGCAGCGGGGTTCAATGAGCAGTTCTTC. It encodes CASSLAAGFNEQFF.

The DNA for the CDR3 is TGTGCCAGCAGCTTAGTCATCACTGAAGCTTTCTTT. Its protein product is CASSLVITEAFF. The rearrangement joins TRBV7-8 to TRBJ1-1; D gene uncertain. The CDR3 runs to 12 residues. Trimming shortened V by 1 base and J by 4 bases, and 4 bases separated the two germline ends. Germline loops: CDR1 SGHVS, CDR2 FQNEAQ.

The V call is TRBV28, the J call TRBJ2-7; 7 bases align to TRBD1. The CDR3 consists of 13 residues. Trimming cost V 3 bases and J 6 bases; bases outside gene matches: 5. The germline CDR1 and CDR2 sequences are MDHEN and SYDVKM. CDR3 region: CASSFGTEGEQYF. In DNA form, the CDR3 reads TGTGCCAGCAGTTTTGGGACAGAGGGCGAGCAGTACTTC.